These T cell receptor beta chains were read from a single sample in a study of cytotoxic CD8 clonotypes in ibrutinib-treated CLL. Produced via immunoSEQ multiplex PCR; TCRdb's table is partial and in-frame only. The sample consists of fewer than 70,000 clones, about three quarters of them appearing once. The material sequenced was PBMCs, taken after 12 months of ibrutinib treatment. The receptors derive from a human donor with chronic lymphocytic leukemia. Each CDR3 is given without its conserved first and last residue. The order of the fields is V gene, J gene, CDR3 protein.

>TRBV11-3|TRBJ2-1
ASSLLAGGGNEQF
>TRBV18|TRBJ1-1
ASAGQANTEAF
>TRBV9|TRBJ2-7
ASSASTGGYEQY
>TRBV4-1|TRBJ2-2
ATRDTNTGELF
>TRBV5-1|TRBJ2-3
ATSRGDREGTDTQY
>TRBV19|TRBJ2-3
ASSIGVGTDTQY
>TRBV7-9|TRBJ1-5
ASSLWDRGLDQPQH
>TRBV5-8|TRBJ2-7
ASSSRPRGSYEQY
>TRBV27|TRBJ2-7
ASRDFGQGAYEQY
>TRBV27|TRBJ2-3
ASSGLADGDTQY
>TRBV18|TRBJ1-1
ASSPIRDRANTEAF
>TRBV9|TRBJ2-6
ASSVAAGRVGVLT
>TRBV15|TRBJ2-1
ATSRGRERSNEQF
>TRBV6-1|TRBJ2-3
ASSEFGGLRTTLPDTQY
>TRBV19|TRBJ1-1
ASKVGTGNTEAF
>TRBV11-2|TRBJ2-3
ASRGTWSADTQY
>TRBV6-5|TRBJ1-5
ASSYSTGRVDQPQH
>TRBV5-4|TRBJ2-7
ASSLPGIYEQY
>TRBV2|TRBJ2-1
ASSDWSLSVDEQF
>TRBV30|TRBJ1-1
AWSAPGTWRAF
>TRBV6-1|TRBJ2-7
ASIELAGASYEQY
>TRBV29-1|TRBJ2-7
SVGDRAPYEQY
>TRBV7-9|TRBJ2-1
ASSLGELAGRNEQF
>TRBV9|TRBJ2-5
ASSVDPTGVIETQY
>TRBV18|TRBJ2-2
ASSPSLTSTGELF
>TRBV28|TRBJ2-5
ASSLYETQY
>TRBV28|TRBJ1-1
ASTLGGLNTEAF
>TRBV11-2|TRBJ2-7
ASSLAASGLSYEQY
>TRBV6-6|TRBJ2-7
ASSSRSSYEQY
>TRBV28|TRBJ2-1
ASSPGRQQF
>TRBV19|TRBJ2-3
ASSMSGDLFTDTQY
>TRBV18|TRBJ2-3
ASSPADTQY
>TRBV10-3|TRBJ2-3
AIGGPTRTDTQY
>TRBV6-1|TRBJ2-2
ASAQSGGFTGELF
>TRBV6-4|TRBJ2-5
ASSETSGSGETQY
>TRBV30|TRBJ2-7
AWSASSFSYEQY
>TRBV28|TRBJ2-7
ASSPNVGYEQY
>TRBV5-6|TRBJ2-2
ASSSVGTQRRTGELF
>TRBV20-1|TRBJ1-1
SDEREPAF
>TRBV2|TRBJ2-7
ASRADSYEQY
>TRBV19|TRBJ1-2
ASSILGGTNYGYT
>TRBV5-5|TRBJ2-7
ASSLVGQGYYEQY
>TRBV10-1|TRBJ2-1
ASSDSWNPFGNEQF
>TRBV5-1|TRBJ2-1
ASSPSGGNEQF
>TRBV5-6|TRBJ1-2
ASSLDRAIYGYT
>TRBV6-5|TRBJ2-7
ASSFDRAYEQY
>TRBV7-9|TRBJ1-2
ASTRDSHYGYT
>TRBV4-2|TRBJ1-5
ASSQTDRNQPQH
>TRBV7-2|TRBJ2-2
ASSRGGRTGELF
>TRBV5-4|TRBJ2-7
ASSSPGQGRYEQY
>TRBV18|TRBJ2-7
ASSAQGNFQEQY
>TRBV4-3|TRBJ2-1
ASSQARDRGLWGQF
>TRBV27|TRBJ2-2
ASSLLVATGELF
>TRBV7-9|TRBJ1-2
ASSLTDSDYGYT
>TRBV4-3|TRBJ2-7
ASSPGNRDRDHEQY